Each of the 20 T cell receptor beta chains below was sequenced from the same sample in a study of blood T cell repertoires in COVID-19. The method was immunoSEQ multiplex PCR; TCRdb's version includes in-frame clones alone and lacks a portion of them. This sample has a few hundred thousand clones, with over 75% found just once. Sequenced input: peripheral blood. The source is a man aged 25-45 years who had recovered from COVID-19.

This clone has a handful of counts. This rearrangement joins TRBV7-8 to TRBJ2-7, with 8 bases aligning to TRBD1. This CDR3 contains 15 residues. Germline lookup yields CDR1 SGHVS and CDR2 FQNEAQ. With 1 base clipped from V and 6 bases from J, the junction kept 8 bases outside the gene matches. The CDR3 reads CASSLGVGQAFEQYF. The CDR3 nucleotides read TGTGCCAGCAGCTTAGGGGTGGGACAGGCTTTCGAGCAGTACTTC. The variable domain in full, with the rest retrieved from reference TRBV7-8 and TRBJ2-7, is GAGVSQSPRYKVAKRGQDVALRCDPISGHVSLFWYQQALGQGPEFLTYFQNEAQLDKSGLPSDRFFAERPEGSVSTLKIQRTQQEDSAVYLCASSLGVGQAFEQYFGPGTRLTVT.

The chain employs TRBV6-5 and TRBJ2-2; 8 positions agree with TRBD1. CDR3 length: 15 amino acids. The germline CDR1 and CDR2 sequences are MNHEY and SVGAGI. The junction had 5 bases not matched to a gene; V was cut back by 6 bases and J by 2 bases. DNA of the CDR3: TGTGCCAGCAGCAAGACAGGGGCCAACACCGGGGAGCTGTTTTTT. This codes for CASSKTGANTGELFF.

The V gene is TRBV6-4, the J gene TRBJ2-2; TRBD2 aligns across 12 bases. V trimming: 7 bases; J trimming: 0 bases; junction bases outside the gene matches: 6. Germline lookup yields CDR1 MRHNA and CDR2 SNTAGT. CDR3 length: 17 residues. The CDR3 is CASIGLAGTSNTGELFF. The CDR3 DNA is TGTGCCAGCATCGGACTAGCGGGGACTTCGAACACCGGGGAGCTGTTTTTT.

The V call is TRBV2, the J call TRBJ2-3, with 12 nucleotides matching TRBD2. After removal of 7 bases from V and 6 bases from J, the junction contained 11 bases not matched to a gene. Germline CDR1 and CDR2: SNHLY and FYNNEI. The CDR3 extends over 16 amino acids. The CDR3 loop reads CASTQRLAGAGDTQYF. As DNA, the CDR3 is TGTGCCAGCACCCAGCGACTAGCGGGGGCGGGGGATACGCAGTATTTT.

This clone was counted only a few times. The V and J genes are TRBV27 and TRBJ2-7; 9 bases align to TRBD1. Looked up from germline, CDR1 is MNHEY and CDR2 is SMNVEV (reference sequence). Trimming removed 4 bases from V and 6 bases from J; junction bases left unmatched: 1. CDR3 length equals 12 residues. The CDR3 here is CASSSTGGEQYF. The CDR3 DNA reads TGTGCCAGCAGTTCGACAGGGGGCGAGCAGTACTTC.

The chain couples TRBV5-6 to TRBJ2-1; 9 bases fit TRBD2. The V and J ends lost 4 bases and 2 bases, in that order; junction bases with no gene match: 16. The CDR3 consists of 19 residues. Per the germline V gene, CDR1 is SGHDT and CDR2 is YYEEEE. For the CDR3, the DNA is TGTGCCAGCAGCCTCTCTAGCAGGCGGGGGGGCCCCCCCTACAATGAGCAGTTCTTC. It translates to CASSLSSRRGGPPYNEQFF.

The V gene is TRBV5-1, the J gene TRBJ1-2; D ambiguous. The CDR3 runs 14 residues. Germline V gene lookup returns CDR1 SGHRS and CDR2 YFSETQ. The V gene lost 4 bases and the J gene lost 5 bases, with 15 bases spanning the gap. CDR3: CASSTRTGEYGYTF. DNA for the CDR3: TGCGCCAGCAGCACACGGACGGGAGAATATGGCTACACCTTC.

V gene TRBV12-5 combines with J gene TRBJ2-3, with D perhaps TRBD1 (5 bases). The CDR3 contains 16 residues. The V end was cut by 5 bases, the J end by 0 bases, with 15 bases between. CDR1 and CDR2 (germline): LGHNT, FRNRAP. For the CDR3, the DNA is TGTGCTAGTGGTGGGGCCCTTGGCCCCAGCACAGATACGCAGTATTTT. It is translated as CASGGALGPSTDTQYF. Full variable domain (outside the CDR3, taken from reference TRBV12-5 and TRBJ2-3): DARVTQTPRHKVTEMGQEVTMRCQPILGHNTVFWYRQTMMQGLELLAYFRNRAPLDDSGMPKDRFSAEMPDATLATLKIQPSEPRDSAVYFCASGGALGPSTDTQYFGPGTRLTVL.

The chain uses TRBV18 and TRBJ1-1, with unresolved D. Per the germline V gene, CDR1 is KGHSH and CDR2 is LQKENI. V lost 6 bases and J lost 1, with 6 bases in between. The CDR3 runs 12 residues. The CDR3 loop is CASSYRNTEAFF. The CDR3, as DNA: TGTGCCAGCTCGTACAGGAACACTGAAGCTTTCTTT. The full variable domain, completed using reference TRBV18 and TRBJ1-1, is NAGVMQNPRHLVRRRGQEARLRCSPMKGHSHVYWYRQLPEEGLKFMVYLQKENIIDESGMPKERFSAEFPKEGPSILRIQQVVRGDSAAYFCASSYRNTEAFFGQGTRLTVV.

V usage is TRBV3-1 (or the pseudogene TRBV3-2) and J usage is TRBJ2-2, with a weak D call TRBD2 (6 bases). V was trimmed by 4 bases and J by 2 bases, leaving 11 bases between them. CDR3 length: 15 amino acids. The germline CDR1 and CDR2 sequences are LGHDT and YNNKEL (reference sequence). CDR3 nucleotide sequence: TGTGCCAGCAGCCCGGGGGTTACCAACACCGGGGAGCTGTTTTTT. It translates to CASSPGVTNTGELFF.

The rearrangement uses TRBV2 and TRBJ1-5, with D possibly being TRBD1 (5 bases). The CDR3 has 13 residues. The germline CDR1 and CDR2 sequences are SNHLY and FYNNEI. V lost 11 bases and J 3 bases, leaving 14 bases between the germline ends. CDR3 residues: CAGRGGNNQPQHF. The CDR3 coding sequence is TGTGCCGGAAGGGGTGGCAACAATCAGCCCCAGCATTTT. The variable domain in full, with the rest retrieved from reference TRBV2 and TRBJ1-5, is EPEVTQTPSHQVTQMGQEVILRCVPISNHLYFYWYRQILGQKVEFLVSFYNNEISEKSEIFDDQFSVERPDGSNFTLKIRSTKLEDSAMYFCAGRGGNNQPQHFGDGTRLSIL.

The chain recombines TRBV29-1 with TRBJ1-2; maybe TRBD1 (5 bases). V lost 3 bases, J lost 8 bases, and 19 bases lay in between. This CDR3 is 14 amino acids long. Germline lookup yields CDR1 SQVTM and CDR2 ANQGSEA. The CDR3 loop is CSVDPEGAGNGYTF. The CDR3 DNA sequence: TGCAGCGTTGATCCGGAAGGAGCAGGGAACGGCTACACCTTC.

This chain uses TRBV20-1 with TRBJ2-2; 9 bases fit TRBD2. CDR3 length: 15 residues. Germline V gene lookup returns CDR1 DFQATT and CDR2 SNEGSKA (reference sequence). Trimming at V came to 3 bases and at J to 3 bases, leaving 5 bases not matched to a gene. CDR3 nucleotide sequence: TGCAGTGCTAGTAGCGGGGGAAGTGACACCGGGGAGCTGTTTTTT. Residues: CSASSGGSDTGELFF.

This rearrangement joins TRBV12-5 to TRBJ2-7; 10 bases align to TRBD1. This CDR3 is built from 14 residues. The ends lost 6 bases at V and 5 bases at J; junction bases unmatched: 7. From germline, CDR1 is LGHNT and CDR2 FRNRAP. The CDR3: CASGHDRGPHEQYV. The CDR3 region has the DNA TGTGCTAGTGGACACGACAGGGGGCCACACGAGCAGTACGTC.

The V and J genes are TRBV19 and TRBJ1-4, with TRBD1 matching over 11 bases. This CDR3 region has 19 residues. Germline-derived CDR1 and CDR2 are LNHDA and SQIVND (reference sequence). J gave up 6 bases and V 5 bases, and 17 bases lay outside the gene matches. CDR3 bases: TGTGCCAGTAGTTTTAGGACAGGGGGCGTCCGTCGTCTGGATGAAAAACTGTTTTTT. This gives the protein CASSFRTGGVRRLDEKLFF. The entire variable domain, with the rest obtained from reference TRBV19 and TRBJ1-4, is as follows: DGGITQSPKYLFRKEGQNVTLSCEQNLNHDAMYWYRQDPGQGLRLIYYSQIVNDFQKGDIAEGYSVSREKKESFPLTVTSAQKNPTAFYLCASSFRTGGVRRLDEKLFFGSGTQLSVL.

CDR3 DNA sequence: TGTGCCAGCAGCTTAATCGTCACGGTAAACACCGGGGAGCTGTTTTTT. Translation: CASSLIVTVNTGELFF. This chain joins TRBV7-2 and TRBJ2-2; D is undetermined. The germline V and J ends were trimmed by 2 bases and 2 bases, with 12 bases remaining between them. The CDR3 totals 16 residues. CDR1 is SGHTA, CDR2 FQGNSA, per germline.

The chain joins TRBV12-5 to TRBJ2-1; D remains unclear. The CDR3 spans 12 residues. From germline, CDR1 is LGHNT and CDR2 FRNRAP. Trimming removed 6 bases at V and 4 bases at J, with 7 bases between. CDR3 DNA sequence: TGTGCTAGTGGCATTGTTTACAATGAGCAGTTCTTC. This gives the protein CASGIVYNEQFF.

The chain carries TRBV6-2 or TRBV6-3 and TRBJ2-3; 12 bases match TRBD2. CDR1 MNHEY and CDR2 SVGEGT come from the germline V gene. J lost 2 bases, V lost 4 bases, and 7 bases had no gene match. CDR3 length: 17 residues. CDR3 nucleotides: TGTGCCAGCAGTTGGAGGACTAGCGGGGCCTACACAGATACGCAGTATTTT. It translates to CASSWRTSGAYTDTQYF.

V is TRBV18 and J is TRBJ2-4; tentatively, D is TRBD2 (7 bases). V lost 6 bases to trimming and J lost 7 bases, with 16 bases between them. Germline CDR1 KGHSH, CDR2 LQKENI. The CDR3 length is 14 residues. This chain's CDR3 is CASSPGGQANIQYF. The CDR3 DNA is TGTGCCAGCTCCCCCGGGGGGCAAGCGAACATTCAGTACTTC.

The CDR3 reads CASSQDSGDWTGGNQPQHF. DNA for the CDR3: TGCGCCAGCAGCCAAGATAGCGGGGACTGGACAGGGGGGAATCAGCCCCAGCATTTT. The chain joins TRBV4-1 to TRBJ1-5, with 10 bases aligning to TRBD1. V gave up 0 bases and J gave up 4 bases; unmatched junction bases: 12. This CDR3 comprises 19 residues. The germline gives CDR1 MGHRA, CDR2 YSYEKL.